The present TCR beta chain was sequenced within a study of CD8 T cells in ankylosing spondylitis. Findings and limits, study-wide: Relatively rare in peripheral blood, disease-linked clones were also CD8+. Among TCR beta sequences, a motif of fewer than 10 highly homologous variants appeared characteristic of ankylosing spondylitis blood. Significant enrichment of disease-linked clones was reported in matched ankylosing spondylitis synovial fluid.

The length of the CDR3 is 13 residues. V lost 7 bases and J lost 4, with 16 bases in between. Germline V gene data show CDR1 as SQVTM and CDR2 as ANQGSEA. With molecular barcodes, quantitative 5'-RACE was used to make the TCR beta libraries. TCRdb fed the 5' RACE reads into MiXCR, producing one record per CDR3 protein. The sample lists about 450,000 distinct CDR3 sequences, approximately 26% seen once, with under 0.9% in the top ten. Concerning this clonotype itself: Its matching antigen is unknown.

The rearrangement uses TRBV29-1 and TRBJ1-1, with D perhaps matching TRBD1 (5 bases). The sequenced sample was blood, either unsorted or a sorted T cell fraction (not recorded which). This sequence was found in a male donor with ankylosing spondylitis. CDR3 protein: CSADGGWGTEAFF. CDR3 bases: TGCAGCGCCGATGGGGGGTGGGGCACTGAAGCTTTCTTT.